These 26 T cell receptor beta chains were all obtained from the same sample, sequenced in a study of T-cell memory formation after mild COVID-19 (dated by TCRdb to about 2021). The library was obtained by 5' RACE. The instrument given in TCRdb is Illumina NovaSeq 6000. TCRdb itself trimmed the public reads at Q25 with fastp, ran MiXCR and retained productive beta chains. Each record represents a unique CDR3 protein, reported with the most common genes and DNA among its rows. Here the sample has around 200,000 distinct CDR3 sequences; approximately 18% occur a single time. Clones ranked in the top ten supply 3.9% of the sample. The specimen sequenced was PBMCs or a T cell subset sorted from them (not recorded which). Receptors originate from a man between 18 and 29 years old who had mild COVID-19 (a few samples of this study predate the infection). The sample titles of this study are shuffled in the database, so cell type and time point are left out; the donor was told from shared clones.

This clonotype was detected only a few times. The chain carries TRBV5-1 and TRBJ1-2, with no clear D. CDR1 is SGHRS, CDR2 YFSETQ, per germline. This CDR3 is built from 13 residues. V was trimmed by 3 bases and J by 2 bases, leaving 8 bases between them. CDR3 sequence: CASSSAPNYGYTF. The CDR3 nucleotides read TGCGCCAGCAGCTCCGCACCAAACTATGGCTACACCTTC. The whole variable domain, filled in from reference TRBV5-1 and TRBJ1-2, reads KAGVTQTPRYLIKTRGQQVTLSCSPISGHRSVSWYQQTPGQGLQFLFEYFSETQRNKGNFPGRFSGRQFSNSRSEMNVSTLELGDSALYLCASSSAPNYGYTFGSGTRLTVV.

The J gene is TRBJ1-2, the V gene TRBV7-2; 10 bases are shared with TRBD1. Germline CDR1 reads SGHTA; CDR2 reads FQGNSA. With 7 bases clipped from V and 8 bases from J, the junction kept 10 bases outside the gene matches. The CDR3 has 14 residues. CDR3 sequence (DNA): TGTGCCAGCACCTACCGACAGGGGGCACAGGGCTACACCTTC. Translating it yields CASTYRQGAQGYTF. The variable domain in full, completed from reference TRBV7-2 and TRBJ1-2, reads GAGVSQSPSNKVTEKGKDVELRCDPISGHTALYWYRQSLGQGLEFLIYFQGNSAPDKSGLPSDRFSAERTGGSVSTLTIQRTQQEDSAVYLCASTYRQGAQGYTFGSGTRLTVV.

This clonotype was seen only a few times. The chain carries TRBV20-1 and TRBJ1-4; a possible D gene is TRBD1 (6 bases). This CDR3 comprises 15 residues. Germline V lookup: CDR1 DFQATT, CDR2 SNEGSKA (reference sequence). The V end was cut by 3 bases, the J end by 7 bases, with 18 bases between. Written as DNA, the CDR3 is TGCAGTGCTAGGGGGGGGAACAGGGTTCGTGAAAAACTGTTTTTT. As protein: CSARGGNRVREKLFF.

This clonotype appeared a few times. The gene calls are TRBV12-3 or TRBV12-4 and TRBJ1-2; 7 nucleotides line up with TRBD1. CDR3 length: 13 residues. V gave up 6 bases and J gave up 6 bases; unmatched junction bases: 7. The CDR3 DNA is TGTGCCAGCAGGCAGACAGGGTCGGATGGCTACACCTTC. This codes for CASRQTGSDGYTF.

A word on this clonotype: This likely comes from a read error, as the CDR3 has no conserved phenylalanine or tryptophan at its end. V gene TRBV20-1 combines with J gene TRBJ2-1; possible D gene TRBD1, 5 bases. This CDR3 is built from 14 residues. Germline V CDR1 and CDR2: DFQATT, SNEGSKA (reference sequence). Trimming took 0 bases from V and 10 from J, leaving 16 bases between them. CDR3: CSARDRAGKVEQFL. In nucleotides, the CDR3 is TGCAGTGCTAGAGATAGGGCAGGGAAGGTGGAGCAGTTCCTC.

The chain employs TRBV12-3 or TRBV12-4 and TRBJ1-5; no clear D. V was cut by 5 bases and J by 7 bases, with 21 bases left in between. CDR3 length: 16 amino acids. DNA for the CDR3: TGTGCCAGCAGTCCCCGGACCGGGAGCCCGGCACAGCCCCAGCATTTT. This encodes CASSPRTGSPAQPQHF.

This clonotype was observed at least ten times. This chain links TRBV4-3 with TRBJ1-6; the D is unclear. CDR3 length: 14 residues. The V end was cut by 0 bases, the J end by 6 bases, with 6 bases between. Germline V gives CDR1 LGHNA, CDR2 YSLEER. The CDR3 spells CASSQEIRNSPLHF. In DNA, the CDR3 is TGCGCCAGCAGCCAAGAAATCCGTAATTCACCCCTCCACTTT.

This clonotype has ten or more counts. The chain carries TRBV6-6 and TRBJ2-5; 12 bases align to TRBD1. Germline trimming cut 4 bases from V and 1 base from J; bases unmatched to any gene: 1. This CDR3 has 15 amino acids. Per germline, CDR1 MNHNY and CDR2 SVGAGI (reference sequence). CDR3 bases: TGTGCCAGCAGTTGGGGACAGGGGGCCCAAGAGACCCAGTACTTC. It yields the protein CASSWGQGAQETQYF.

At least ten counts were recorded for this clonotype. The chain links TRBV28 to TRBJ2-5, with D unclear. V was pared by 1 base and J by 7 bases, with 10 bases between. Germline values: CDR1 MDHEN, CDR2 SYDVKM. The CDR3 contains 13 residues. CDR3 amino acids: CASSLYQVGTQYF. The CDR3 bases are TGTGCCAGCAGTTTATACCAGGTTGGGACCCAGTACTTC.

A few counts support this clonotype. The CDR3 region is CSVTSGGNQPQHF. The CDR3 DNA follows: TGCAGCGTCACCTCCGGGGGGAATCAGCCCCAGCATTTT. V is TRBV29-1 and J is TRBJ1-5; the D gene is possibly TRBD1 (5 bases). CDR1 and CDR2 (germline): SQVTM, ANQGSEA. V was pared by 6 bases and J by 4 bases, with 13 bases between. The CDR3 covers 13 residues.

The CDR3 region is CASRATSGGSYNEQFF. In DNA, the CDR3 is TGCGCCAGCAGGGCCACTAGCGGGGGTTCCTACAATGAGCAGTTCTTC. V is TRBV5-1 and J is TRBJ2-1; TRBD2 matches 11 bases. The CDR3 loop spans 16 amino acids. Germline V gives CDR1 SGHRS, CDR2 YFSETQ. Trimming at V came to 5 bases and at J to 1 base, leaving 5 bases not matched to a gene.

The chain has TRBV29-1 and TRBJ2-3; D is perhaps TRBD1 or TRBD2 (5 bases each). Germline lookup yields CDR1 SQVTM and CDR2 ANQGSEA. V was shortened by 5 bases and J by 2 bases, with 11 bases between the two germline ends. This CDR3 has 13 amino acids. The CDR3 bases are TGCAGCGTTACCCGGGGCTCCACAGATACGCAGTATTTT. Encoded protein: CSVTRGSTDTQYF.

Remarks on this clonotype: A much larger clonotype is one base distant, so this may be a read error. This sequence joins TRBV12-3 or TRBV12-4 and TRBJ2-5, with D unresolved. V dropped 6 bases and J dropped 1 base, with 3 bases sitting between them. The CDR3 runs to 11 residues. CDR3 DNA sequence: TGTGCCAGCAGGACCCAAGAGACCCAGTACTTC. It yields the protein CASRTQETQYF.

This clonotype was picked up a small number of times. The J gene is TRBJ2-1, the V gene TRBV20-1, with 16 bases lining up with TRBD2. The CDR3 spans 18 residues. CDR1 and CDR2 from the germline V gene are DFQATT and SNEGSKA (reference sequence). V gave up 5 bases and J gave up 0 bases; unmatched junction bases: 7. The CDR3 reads CSAPGLAGGQGSYNEQFF. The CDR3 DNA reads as TGCAGTGCTCCGGGACTAGCGGGGGGGCAGGGCTCCTACAATGAGCAGTTCTTC.

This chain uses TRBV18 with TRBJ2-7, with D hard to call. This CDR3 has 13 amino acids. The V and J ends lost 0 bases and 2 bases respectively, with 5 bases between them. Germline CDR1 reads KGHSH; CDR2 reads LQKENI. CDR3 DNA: TGTGCCAGCTCACCACCTGGAGCCTACGAGCAGTACGTC. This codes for CASSPPGAYEQYV.

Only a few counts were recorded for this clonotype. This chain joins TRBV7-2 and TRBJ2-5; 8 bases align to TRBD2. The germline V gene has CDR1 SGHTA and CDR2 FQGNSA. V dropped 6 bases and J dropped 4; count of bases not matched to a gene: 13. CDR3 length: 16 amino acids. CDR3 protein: CASSRGGLAGLETQYF. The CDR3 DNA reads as TGTGCCAGCAGTCGCGGCGGACTAGCCGGTTTAGAGACCCAGTACTTC.

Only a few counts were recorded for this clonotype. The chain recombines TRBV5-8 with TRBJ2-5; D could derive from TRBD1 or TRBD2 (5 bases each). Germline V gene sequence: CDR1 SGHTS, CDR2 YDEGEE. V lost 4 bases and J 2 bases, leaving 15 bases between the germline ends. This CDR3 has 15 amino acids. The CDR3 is CASSLGQRGQETQYF. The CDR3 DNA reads TGTGCCAGCAGCCTGGGGCAGCGAGGGCAAGAGACCCAGTACTTC.

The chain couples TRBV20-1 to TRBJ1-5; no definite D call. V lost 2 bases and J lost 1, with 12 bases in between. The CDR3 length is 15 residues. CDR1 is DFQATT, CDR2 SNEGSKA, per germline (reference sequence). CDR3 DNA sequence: TGCAGTGCTAGACAGGATGGGTTGAGCAATCAGCCCCAGCATTTT. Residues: CSARQDGLSNQPQHF.

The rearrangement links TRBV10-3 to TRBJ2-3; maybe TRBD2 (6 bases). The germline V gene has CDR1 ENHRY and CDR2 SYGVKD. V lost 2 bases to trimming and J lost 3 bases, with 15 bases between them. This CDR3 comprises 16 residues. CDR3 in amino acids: CAISERRDLRTDTQYF. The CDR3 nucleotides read TGTGCCATCAGTGAGCGGAGGGACCTCAGAACAGATACGCAGTATTTT.

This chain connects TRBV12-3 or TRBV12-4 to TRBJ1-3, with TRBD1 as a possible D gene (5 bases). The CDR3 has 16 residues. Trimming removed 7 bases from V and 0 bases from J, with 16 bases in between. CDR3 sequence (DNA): TGTGCCAGCACCTACCGCATTGACAGCTCTGGAAACACCATATATTTT. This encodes CASTYRIDSSGNTIYF.

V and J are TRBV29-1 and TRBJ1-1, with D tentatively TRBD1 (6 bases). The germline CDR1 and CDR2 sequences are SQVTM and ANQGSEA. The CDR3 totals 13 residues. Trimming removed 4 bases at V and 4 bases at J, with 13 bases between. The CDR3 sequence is CSVVSQGFTEAFF. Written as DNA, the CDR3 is TGCAGCGTTGTCTCCCAGGGGTTCACTGAAGCTTTCTTT.

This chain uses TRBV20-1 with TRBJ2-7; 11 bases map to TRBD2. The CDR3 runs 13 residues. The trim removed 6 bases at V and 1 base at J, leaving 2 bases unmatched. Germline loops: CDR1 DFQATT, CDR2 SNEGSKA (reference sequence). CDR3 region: CSAGLAGSYEQYV. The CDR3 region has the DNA TGCAGTGCCGGACTAGCGGGTTCCTACGAGCAGTACGTC.

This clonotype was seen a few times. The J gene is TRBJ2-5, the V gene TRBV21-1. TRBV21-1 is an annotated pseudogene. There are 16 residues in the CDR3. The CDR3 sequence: CASSRRRGRRSETQYF. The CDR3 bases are TGTGCCAGCAGCCGAAGGAGAGGCAGGCGGTCGGAGACCCAGTACTTC.

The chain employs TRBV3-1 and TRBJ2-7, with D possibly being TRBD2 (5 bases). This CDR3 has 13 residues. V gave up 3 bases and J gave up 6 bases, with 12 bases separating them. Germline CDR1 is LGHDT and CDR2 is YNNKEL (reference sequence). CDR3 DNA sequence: TGTGCCAGCAGCCATCGGACTCTGGGCGAGCAGTACGTC. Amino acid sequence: CASSHRTLGEQYV.

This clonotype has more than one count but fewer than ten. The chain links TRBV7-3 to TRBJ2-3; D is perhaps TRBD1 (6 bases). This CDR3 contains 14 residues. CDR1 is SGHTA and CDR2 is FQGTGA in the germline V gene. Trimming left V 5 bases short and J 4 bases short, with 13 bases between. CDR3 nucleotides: TGTGCCAGCAGCCAGATGGGGGCGTCAGATACGCAGTATTTT. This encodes CASSQMGASDTQYF.

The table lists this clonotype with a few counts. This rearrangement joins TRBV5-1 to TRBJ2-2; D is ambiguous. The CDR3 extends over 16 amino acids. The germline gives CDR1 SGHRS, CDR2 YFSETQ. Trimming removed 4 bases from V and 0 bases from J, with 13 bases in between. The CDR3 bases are TGCGCCAGCAGCCCCCTGGCCGACGCGAACACCGGGGAGCTGTTTTTT. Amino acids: CASSPLADANTGELFF. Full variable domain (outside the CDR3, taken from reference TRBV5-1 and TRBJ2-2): KAGVTQTPRYLIKTRGQQVTLSCSPISGHRSVSWYQQTPGQGLQFLFEYFSETQRNKGNFPGRFSGRQFSNSRSEMNVSTLELGDSALYLCASSPLADANTGELFFGEGSRLTVL.